A selection of T cell receptor beta chains follows, all from one sample in a study of T cell responses to AZD1222 COVID-19 vaccine. Using immunoSEQ multiplex PCR, the repertoire was profiled, and TCRdb retains in-frame clones only, with some absent. The sample carries 100,000 to 150,000 clones, 75% to 95% recorded once. Here the sequenced sample was peripheral blood, taken 28 days after the second AZD1222 dose. The receptor set was obtained from an adult who received the AZD1222 COVID-19 vaccine. Both conserved end residues are part of each CDR3. A D gene is named only where the DNA matches it firmly. Size values are once, few and many counts, or a class for expanded clones, and some rows have none.

size	J	V	D	CDR3	DNA
NA	TRBJ1-3	TRBV7-7	TRBD1	CASSASQGDTIYF	TGTGCTAGCAGCGCCTCACAGGGGGACACCATATATTTT
NA	TRBJ2-3	TRBV7-8	NA	CASTPNLGTQYF	TGTGCCAGCACCCCTAATCTGGGTACGCAGTATTTT
once	TRBJ2-2	TRBV18	NA	CASSPLEPGELFF	TGTGCCAGCTCACCGCTGGAACCCGGGGAGCTGTTTTTT
NA	TRBJ2-6	TRBV7-2	NA	CASSLRPSGANVLTF	TGTGCCAGCAGCTTACGTCCCTCTGGGGCCAACGTCCTGACTTTC
NA	TRBJ1-1	TRBV14	NA	CASSQGDNLETEAFF	TGTGCCAGCAGCCAAGGGGACAACCTAGAGACTGAAGCTTTCTTT
NA	TRBJ1-5	TRBV19	TRBD1	CASTRLTGGNQPQHF	TGTGCCAGTACCCGACTGACAGGGGGCAATCAGCCCCAGCATTTT
NA	TRBJ1-3	TRBV30	NA	CAWITAGPGNTIYF	TGTGCCTGGATCACAGCGGGGCCTGGAAACACCATATATTTT
NA	TRBJ1-3	TRBV6-1	TRBD1	CASSERWTGNTIYF	TGTGCCAGCAGTGAACGGTGGACAGGGAACACCATATATTTT
NA	TRBJ1-1	TRBV6-4	NA	CASSAEAGNTEAFF	TGTGCCAGCAGTGCGGAGGCGGGTAACACTGAAGCTTTCTTT
NA	TRBJ2-3	TRBV7-9	NA	CASSSSRDTQYF	TGTGCCAGCAGCTCTTCTCGGGATACGCAGTATTTT
NA	TRBJ1-6	TRBV18	NA	CASSRAGQVSSYNSPLHF	TGTGCCAGCTCACGAGCAGGACAAGTCAGCTCCTATAATTCACCCCTCCACTTT
NA	TRBJ1-1	TRBV5-1	TRBD1	CASSEEGQEAFF	TGCGCCAGCAGCGAAGAGGGACAGGAAGCTTTCTTT
NA	TRBJ1-1	TRBV7-3	TRBD1	CASSSSGQLNTEAFF	TGTGCCAGCAGCTCCTCGGGACAGCTGAACACTGAAGCTTTCTTT
NA	TRBJ1-1	TRBV11-3	NA	CASSLSVNTEAFF	TGTGCCAGCAGCTTGTCGGTAAACACTGAAGCTTTCTTT
NA	TRBJ2-1	TRBV29-1	TRBD2	CSVDRFGLAGAGEQFF	TGCAGCGTTGACCGTTTTGGACTAGCGGGAGCTGGGGAACAGTTCTTC
NA	TRBJ2-3	TRBV6-2/TRBV6-3	NA	CASSDWDIDTDTQYF	TGTGCCAGCAGCGATTGGGACATAGACACAGATACGCAGTATTTT
NA	TRBJ2-1	TRBV5-1	TRBD2	CASSLAGENNEQFF	TGCGCCAGCAGCCTAGCGGGGGAGAACAATGAGCAGTTCTTC
NA	TRBJ2-3	TRBV5-1	TRBD2	CASSSGLAGGQDTQYF	TGCGCCAGCTCCTCGGGACTAGCGGGGGGGCAGGATACGCAGTATTTT
NA	TRBJ2-3	TRBV15	TRBD2	CATSRNSGSADTQYF	TGTGCCACCAGCAGGAATAGCGGGAGCGCAGATACGCAGTATTTT
once	TRBJ1-1	TRBV7-9	TRBD1	CASSLPGGGTEAFF	TGTGCCAGCAGCCTACCAGGGGGCGGCACTGAAGCTTTCTTT
NA	TRBJ1-2	TRBV10-3	TRBD1	CAISETGANYGYTF	TGTGCCATCAGTGAGACAGGGGCGAACTATGGCTACACCTTC
NA	TRBJ1-2	TRBV7-8	NA	CASSLNEQNYGYTF	TGTGCCAGCAGCTTAAATGAACAGAACTATGGCTACACCTTC
NA	TRBJ1-2	TRBV6-5	NA	CASSAAPTANYGYTF	TGTGCCAGCAGCGCCGCGCCTACTGCTAACTATGGCTACACCTTC
NA	TRBJ2-7	TRBV18	TRBD2	CASSPLAGPSYEQYF	TGTGCCAGCTCACCTTTAGCGGGGCCATCCTACGAGCAGTACTTC
NA	TRBJ2-1	TRBV19	TRBD2	CASSPRTSGVDEQFF	TGTGCCAGTAGTCCTCGGACTAGCGGGGTCGATGAGCAGTTCTTC
NA	TRBJ2-2	TRBV10-2	NA	CASSESSTANTGELFF	TGCGCCAGCAGTGAGTCGAGTACAGCTAACACCGGGGAGCTGTTTTTT
once	TRBJ2-1	TRBV5-1	NA	CASSFQANEQFF	TGCGCCAGCAGCTTCCAGGCCAATGAGCAGTTCTTC
NA	TRBJ1-1	TRBV7-2	NA	CAAARGGNTEAFF	TGTGCCGCGGCAAGAGGGGGGAACACTGAAGCTTTCTTT
NA	TRBJ1-3	TRBV9	NA	CASSVGTVSGNTIYF	TGTGCCAGCAGCGTAGGTACCGTCTCTGGAAACACCATATATTTT
once	TRBJ1-2	TRBV19	NA	CASNKGGIPYGYTF	TGTGCCAGTAACAAAGGGGGAATCCCCTATGGCTACACCTTC
NA	TRBJ2-2	TRBV3-1/TRBV3-2	TRBD2	CASSQGLVAGELFF	TGTGCCAGCAGTCAAGGACTAGTTGCCGGGGAGCTGTTTTTT
NA	TRBJ2-2	TRBV9	NA	CASRSSPLVTGELFF	TGTGCCAGCAGGAGCTCCCCTTTGGTCACCGGGGAGCTGTTTTTT
NA	TRBJ2-5	TRBV7-3	NA	CASSLTHQETQYF	TGTGCCAGCAGCTTAACCCACCAAGAGACCCAGTACTTC
NA	TRBJ2-5	TRBV7-2	TRBD2	CASSFRLAEETQYF	TGTGCCAGCAGCTTTCGTCTAGCGGAAGAGACCCAGTACTTC
NA	TRBJ2-5	TRBV7-9	TRBD1	CASRPGQGTKETQYF	TGTGCCAGCAGGCCGGGACAGGGCACAAAAGAGACCCAGTACTTC
NA	TRBJ1-4	TRBV4-1	NA	CASSQGTQGNEKLFF	TGCGCCAGCAGCCAAGGAACCCAGGGGAATGAAAAACTGTTTTTT
once	TRBJ2-1	TRBV18	NA	CASSPPWAGGYNEQFF	TGTGCCAGCTCACCTCCCTGGGCAGGGGGGTACAATGAGCAGTTCTTC
NA	TRBJ1-1	TRBV20-1	NA	CSASGDGMNTEAFF	TGCAGTGCTAGTGGGGACGGCATGAACACTGAAGCTTTCTTT
NA	TRBJ1-1	TRBV18	TRBD1	CASSPQLIQGSGTEAFF	TGTGCCAGCTCACCCCAATTGATACAGGGGTCGGGCACTGAAGCTTTCTTT
NA	TRBJ1-1	TRBV18	NA	CASSPGGKNTEAFF	TGTGCCAGCTCACCGGGAGGGAAGAACACTGAAGCTTTCTTT
NA	TRBJ2-7	TRBV6-5	NA	CASSPPTRVAEKYF	TGTGCCAGCAGTCCCCCTACTAGGGTGGCGGAGAAGTACTTC
NA	TRBJ2-7	TRBV7-9	NA	CASSLQSYEQYF	TGTGCCAGCAGCTTACAGTCCTACGAGCAGTACTTC
NA	TRBJ1-5	TRBV2	NA	CASSEGSTSNQPQHF	TGTGCCAGCAGTGAGGGATCCACTAGCAATCAGCCCCAGCATTTT
few	TRBJ1-5	TRBV29-1	NA	CSVATGNDQPQHF	TGCAGCGTCGCCACAGGGAACGATCAGCCCCAGCATTTT
NA	TRBJ1-1	TRBV2	NA	CASSPQSEAFF	TGTGCCAGCAGTCCACAGTCTGAAGCTTTCTTT
NA	TRBJ1-3	TRBV5-1	TRBD1	CASSFGQQGVNTIYF	TGCGCCAGCAGCTTTGGCCAACAGGGGGTTAACACCATATATTTT
NA	TRBJ1-3	TRBV18	NA	CCSKGTSGNTIYF	TGTTGCTCAAAGGGTACCTCTGGAAACACCATATATTTT
NA	TRBJ2-3	TRBV10-3	TRBD2	CAISPASGGIDTQYF	TGTGCCATCAGTCCGGCTAGCGGGGGGATAGATACGCAGTATTTT
NA	TRBJ1-5	TRBV2	NA	CASSEEAVGQPQHF	TGTGCCAGCAGTGAAGAGGCAGTGGGTCAGCCCCAGCATTTT
NA	TRBJ2-2	TRBV12-3/TRBV12-4	NA	CASHKNTGELFF	TGTGCCAGCCATAAGAACACCGGGGAGCTGTTTTTT
NA	TRBJ1-1	TRBV5-1	NA	CASSWAPGSNTEAFF	TGCGCCAGCAGCTGGGCCCCGGGATCGAACACTGAAGCTTTCTTT